This is a list of T cell receptor beta chains from one sample in a study of blood T cell repertoires in COVID-19. Sequencing was performed with immunoSEQ multiplex PCR; in TCRdb, only in-frame clones are kept and a portion is missing. Of more than 200,000 clones listed, 70% to 90% are singletons. The sequenced sample consisted of peripheral blood. The receptors were gathered from a man aged 18 to 30 with active or convalescent COVID-19. Each CDR3 is given with its conserved first and last residue. The order of the fields is clone size, D gene, J gene, V gene, CDR3 protein, CDR3 DNA. The D gene is left open where the match is weak. Size is omitted from some rows. Given values are once, few, many or a class for expanded clones.

clone size: once; D gene: TRBD2; J gene: TRBJ2-3; V gene: TRBV7-2; CDR3 protein: CASSWVGGRAPDTQYF; CDR3 DNA: TGTGCCAGCAGCTGGGTCGGCGGGAGGGCCCCAGATACGCAGTATTTT
clone size: -; D gene: -; J gene: TRBJ1-2; V gene: TRBV15; CDR3 protein: CATSRDGLGSSSGYTF; CDR3 DNA: TGTGCCACCAGCAGAGATGGACTGGGGTCGAGTTCGGGCTACACCTTC
clone size: -; D gene: -; J gene: TRBJ1-1; V gene: TRBV7-2; CDR3 protein: CASSRTGSGDTEAFF; CDR3 DNA: TGTGCCAGCAGCCGTACAGGGAGTGGGGACACTGAAGCTTTCTTT
clone size: -; D gene: TRBD1; J gene: TRBJ1-2; V gene: TRBV28; CDR3 protein: CASSPHPGGQANYGYTF; CDR3 DNA: TGTGCCAGCAGTCCACACCCAGGGGGTCAAGCTAACTATGGCTACACCTTC
clone size: once; D gene: TRBD1; J gene: TRBJ1-1; V gene: TRBV28; CDR3 protein: CASSPYTGGDTEAFF; CDR3 DNA: TGTGCCAGCAGTCCCTACACAGGGGGCGACACTGAAGCTTTCTTT
clone size: -; D gene: -; J gene: TRBJ1-5; V gene: TRBV6-1; CDR3 protein: CASSEAPGREQPQHF; CDR3 DNA: TGTGCCAGCAGTGAAGCCCCAGGCAGGGAACAGCCCCAGCATTTT
clone size: -; D gene: TRBD2; J gene: TRBJ2-2; V gene: TRBV7-8; CDR3 protein: CASSFGLAKDGELFF; CDR3 DNA: TGTGCCAGCAGCTTCGGACTAGCGAAAGATGGGGAGCTGTTTTTT
clone size: -; D gene: -; J gene: TRBJ2-1; V gene: TRBV29-1; CDR3 protein: CSVEGLGSSYNEQFF; CDR3 DNA: TGCAGCGTTGAGGGGCTGGGATCCTCCTACAATGAGCAGTTCTTC
clone size: once; D gene: -; J gene: TRBJ1-1; V gene: TRBV6-2/TRBV6-3; CDR3 protein: CASSYSGWDTEAFF; CDR3 DNA: TGTGCCAGCAGTTACTCCGGGTGGGACACTGAAGCTTTCTTT
clone size: once; D gene: TRBD1; J gene: TRBJ1-5; V gene: TRBV19; CDR3 protein: CASSDRVWGLAQHF; CDR3 DNA: TGTGCCAGTAGTGACAGGGTTTGGGGTTTGGCCCAGCATTTT